These T cell receptor beta chains were read from a single sample in a study of Ad26.COV2.S vaccination and SARS-CoV-2 variants. TCRdb's table, derived via immunoSEQ multiplex PCR, lists solely in-frame clones and lacks some. Here the sample spans 410,000 or so clones, 92% being singletons. The sample here was peripheral blood, taken in a trial of Ad26.COV2.S vaccine versus placebo. These receptors were obtained from a person between 18 and 59 years old who received the Ad26.COV2.S COVID-19 vaccine or a placebo. Both conserved end residues are part of each CDR3. D genes are given only for firm matches. Not every row has a clone size; where given, it reads once, few, many or a size class.

v_gene	abundance	d_gene	j_gene	CDR3nt	CDR3aa
TRBV4-1	NA	TRBD1	TRBJ1-6	TGCGCCAGCAGCCCTGGGGACAGGGGAAGTTCACCCCTCCACTTT	CASSPGDRGSSPLHF
TRBV28	once	NA	TRBJ2-7	TGTGCCAGCAGGGAAATAACCAGAGAAAACTACGAGCAGTACTTC	CASREITRENYEQYF
TRBV12-3/TRBV12-4	few	NA	TRBJ1-5	TGTGCCAGCAGTTTAATGAATCAGCCCCAGCATTTT	CASSLMNQPQHF
TRBV5-1	NA	NA	TRBJ2-7	TGCGCCAGCAGCTTTCAGCCCCTATACGAGCAGTACTTC	CASSFQPLYEQYF
TRBV7-2	NA	TRBD2	TRBJ2-5	TGTGCCAGCAGCTTTGTAGCGGGGGGCGCGGAGACCCAGTACTTC	CASSFVAGGAETQYF
TRBV27	NA	NA	TRBJ1-5	TGTGCCAGCAGCTCTATGAGGGGGGGCGGGAATCAGCCCCAGCATTTT	CASSSMRGGGNQPQHF
TRBV18	few	NA	TRBJ2-3	TGTGCCAGCTCACCACCGGGAAGGCGCACAGATACGCAGTATTTT	CASSPPGRRTDTQYF
TRBV6-2/TRBV6-3	NA	NA	TRBJ1-4	TGTGCCAGCAGTCCGCCCCACTCGGGAGGGGATGAAAAACTGTTTTTT	CASSPPHSGGDEKLFF
TRBV19	NA	NA	TRBJ1-3	TGTGCCAGTAGTATCCCTAGAGGGTCGGGAAACACCATATATTTT	CASSIPRGSGNTIYF
TRBV6-6	NA	NA	TRBJ1-3	TGTGCCATATTAAATAGGGACACCATATATTTT	CAILNRDTIYF
TRBV7-2	NA	NA	TRBJ2-2	TGTGCCAGCAGCACCGGAACTAGGAACACCGGGGAGCTGTTTTTT	CASSTGTRNTGELFF
TRBV5-4	NA	NA	TRBJ1-1	TGTGCCAGCAGCCCTTTCATGAACACTGAAGCTTTCTTT	CASSPFMNTEAFF
TRBV6-5	once	TRBD1	TRBJ2-5	TGTGCCAGCAGTTACTCGCCGACAGGGCAAGAGACCCAGTACTTC	CASSYSPTGQETQYF
TRBV3-1/TRBV3-2	NA	NA	TRBJ2-5	TGTGCCAACACTCGTCGTCTAGCAATCACAGAGACCCAGTACTTC	CANTRRLAITETQYF
TRBV2	NA	NA	TRBJ2-3	TGTGCCAGCGACCAGACCCAATTTGACACAGATACGCAGTATTTT	CASDQTQFDTDTQYF
TRBV12-3/TRBV12-4	once	NA	TRBJ2-3	TGTGCCAGCAGTTTCGGGATTGATACGCAGTATTTT	CASSFGIDTQYF
TRBV27	NA	TRBD1	TRBJ1-5	TGTGCCAGCGCGACAGGGTATAGCAATCAGCCCCAGCATTTT	CASATGYSNQPQHF
TRBV4-3	NA	TRBD1	TRBJ1-5	TGCGCCAGCAGCCAAGTGAGGCCGGGACAGCGGTTCGATGAGCCCCAGCATTTT	CASSQVRPGQRFDEPQHF
TRBV28	NA	NA	TRBJ2-5	TGTGCCAGCAGTTTAGGGCTCGAATGGGAGACCCAGTACTTC	CASSLGLEWETQYF
TRBV5-5	NA	NA	TRBJ1-4	TGTGCCAGCAGCTTGTGGGACGCCTCAACTAATGAAAAACTGTTTTTT	CASSLWDASTNEKLFF
TRBV19	NA	NA	TRBJ1-1	TGTGCCAGTAGCTTGAGCCGACAGGACACTGAAGCTTTCTTT	CASSLSRQDTEAFF
TRBV2	NA	NA	TRBJ1-1	TGTGCCAGCAGTGAAGATCTTAGAGGGGTGAACACTGAAGCTTTCTTT	CASSEDLRGVNTEAFF
TRBV10-2	once	TRBD1	TRBJ1-2	TGCGCCACCGAGGACAGGAGGAACTATGGCTACACCTTC	CATEDRRNYGYTF
TRBV30	NA	TRBD2	TRBJ2-1	TGTGCCTGGAGTCGGGGGGGTGGACTCAATGAGCAGTTCTTC	CAWSRGGGLNEQFF
TRBV15	NA	NA	TRBJ2-5	TGTGCCACCAGCCCCCCTGATTACCAAGAGACCCAGTACTTC	CATSPPDYQETQYF